This TCR beta chain derives from a study of T-cell reconstitution after alpha-beta-depleted transplantation in children. This CDR3 is 14 amino acids long. J was trimmed by 9 bases and V by 4 bases; bases with no gene match: 13. Germline V gene lookup returns CDR1 SGHRS and CDR2 YFSETQ. Preparation of the TCRbeta library involved a method that used unique molecular identifiers. TCRdb reprocessed the PCR reads with MiXCR, giving one entry per CDR3 protein. The sample yields about 600,000 distinct CDR3 sequences, 13% seen once. This clonotype has ten or more counts. The chain is built from TRBV5-1 and TRBJ2-7, with TRBD1 identical over 7 bases. The sample consisted of PBMCs, mostly from graft donor cells, taken 360 days after TCRalphabeta/CD19-depleted stem cell transplant. The clonotype was recovered from a male patient between 5 and 17 years old who had a stem cell transplant for acute myeloid leukemia, so the T cells may come from the graft donor. Here the CDR3 reads CASSLEGQVNGQYF. The CDR3 DNA reads TGCGCCAGCAGCCTCGAAGGACAGGTCAACGGGCAGTACTTC.